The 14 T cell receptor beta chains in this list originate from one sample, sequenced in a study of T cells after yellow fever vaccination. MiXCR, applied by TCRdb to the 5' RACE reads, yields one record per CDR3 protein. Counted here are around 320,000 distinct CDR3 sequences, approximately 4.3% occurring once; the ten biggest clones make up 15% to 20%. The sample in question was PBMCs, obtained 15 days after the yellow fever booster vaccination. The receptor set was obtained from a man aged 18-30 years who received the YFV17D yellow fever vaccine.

CDR3 in DNA: TGCGCCAGCAGCTTGGCCCTGGACGGGGGGATAATGAACACTGAAGCTTTCTTT. Residues: CASSLALDGGIMNTEAFF. The rearrangement joins TRBV5-1 to TRBJ1-1, with a weak D call TRBD1 (5 bases). The V end was cut by 0 bases, the J end by 0 bases, with 18 bases between. Germline V lookup: CDR1 SGHRS, CDR2 YFSETQ. CDR3 length: 18 amino acids.

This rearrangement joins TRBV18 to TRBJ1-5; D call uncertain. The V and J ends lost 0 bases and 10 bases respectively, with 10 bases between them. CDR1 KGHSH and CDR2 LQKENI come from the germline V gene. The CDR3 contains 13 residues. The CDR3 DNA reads TGTGCCAGCTCACCACCGTCGGGAGCACCCCAGCATTTT. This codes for CASSPPSGAPQHF.

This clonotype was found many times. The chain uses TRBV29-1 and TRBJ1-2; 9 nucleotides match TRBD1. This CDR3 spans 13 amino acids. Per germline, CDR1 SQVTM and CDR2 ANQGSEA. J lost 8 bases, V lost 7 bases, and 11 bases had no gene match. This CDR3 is CSADPQQGAGYTF. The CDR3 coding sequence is TGCAGCGCTGACCCCCAACAGGGGGCGGGCTACACCTTC.

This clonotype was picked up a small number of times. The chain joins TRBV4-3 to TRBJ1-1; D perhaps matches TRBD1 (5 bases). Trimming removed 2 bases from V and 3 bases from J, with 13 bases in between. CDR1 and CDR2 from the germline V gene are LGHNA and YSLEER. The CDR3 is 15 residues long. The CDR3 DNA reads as TGCGCCAGCAGCCAAAGACTGGGGGTTCACACTGAAGCTTTCTTT. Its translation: CASSQRLGVHTEAFF.

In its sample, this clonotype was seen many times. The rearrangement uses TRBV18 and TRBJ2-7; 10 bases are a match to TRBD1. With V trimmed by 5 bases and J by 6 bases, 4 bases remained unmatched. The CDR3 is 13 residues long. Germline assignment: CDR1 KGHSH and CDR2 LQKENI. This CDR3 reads CASSGGTGVEQYF. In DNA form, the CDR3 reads TGTGCCAGCTCAGGCGGGACAGGGGTCGAGCAGTACTTC.

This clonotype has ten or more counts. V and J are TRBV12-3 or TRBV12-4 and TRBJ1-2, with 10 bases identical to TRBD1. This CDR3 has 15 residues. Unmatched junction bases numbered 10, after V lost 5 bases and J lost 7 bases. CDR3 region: CASSGGTGAIGGYTF. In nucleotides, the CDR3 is TGTGCCAGCAGTGGGGGGACAGGGGCAATTGGTGGCTACACCTTC.

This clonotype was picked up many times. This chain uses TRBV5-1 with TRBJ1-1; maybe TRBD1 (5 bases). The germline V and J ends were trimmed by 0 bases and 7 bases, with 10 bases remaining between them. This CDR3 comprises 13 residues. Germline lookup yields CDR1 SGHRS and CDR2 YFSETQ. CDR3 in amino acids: CASSLGGVGEAFF. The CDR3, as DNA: TGCGCCAGCAGCTTGGGAGGGGTTGGTGAAGCTTTCTTT.

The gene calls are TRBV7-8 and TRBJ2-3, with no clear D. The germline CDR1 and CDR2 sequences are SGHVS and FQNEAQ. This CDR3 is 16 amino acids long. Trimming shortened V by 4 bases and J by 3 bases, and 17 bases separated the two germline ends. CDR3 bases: TGTGCCAGCAGCTCCGTTGATGGTAGGCAAACAGATACGCAGTATTTT. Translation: CASSSVDGRQTDTQYF.

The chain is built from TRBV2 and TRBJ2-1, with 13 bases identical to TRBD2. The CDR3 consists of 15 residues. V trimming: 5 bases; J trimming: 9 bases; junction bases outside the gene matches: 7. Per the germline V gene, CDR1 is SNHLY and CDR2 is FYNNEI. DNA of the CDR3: TGTGCCAGCAGTTATACTAGCGGGGGGGCACGTGAGCAGTTCTTC. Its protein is CASSYTSGGAREQFF.

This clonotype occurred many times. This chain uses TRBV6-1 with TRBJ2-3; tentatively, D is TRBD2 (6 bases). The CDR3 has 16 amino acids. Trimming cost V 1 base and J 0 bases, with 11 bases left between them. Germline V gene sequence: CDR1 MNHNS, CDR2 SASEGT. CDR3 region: CASSEEGGPSTDTQYF. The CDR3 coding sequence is TGTGCCAGCAGTGAAGAGGGAGGCCCTAGCACAGATACGCAGTATTTT.

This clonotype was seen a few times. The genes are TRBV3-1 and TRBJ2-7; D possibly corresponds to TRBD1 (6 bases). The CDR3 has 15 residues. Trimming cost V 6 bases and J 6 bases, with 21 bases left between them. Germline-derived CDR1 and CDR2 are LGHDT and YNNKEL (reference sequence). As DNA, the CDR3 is TGTGCCAGCAGTGACAACGTGGGGGCGCTGGGCGAGCAGTACTTC. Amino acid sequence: CASSDNVGALGEQYF.

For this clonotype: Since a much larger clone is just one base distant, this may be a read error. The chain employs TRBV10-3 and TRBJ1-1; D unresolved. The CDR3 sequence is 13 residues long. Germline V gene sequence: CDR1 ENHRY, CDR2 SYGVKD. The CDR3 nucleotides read TGTGCCATCATGCATGTTGGGAACTCTGAAGCTTTCTTT. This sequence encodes CAIMHVGNSEAFF.

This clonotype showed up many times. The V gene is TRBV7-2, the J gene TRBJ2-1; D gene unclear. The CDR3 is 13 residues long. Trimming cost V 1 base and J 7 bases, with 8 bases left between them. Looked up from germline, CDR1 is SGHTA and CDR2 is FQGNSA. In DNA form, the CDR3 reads TGTGCCAGCAGCTTAGAACCTAGGAATGAGCAGTTCTTC. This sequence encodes CASSLEPRNEQFF.

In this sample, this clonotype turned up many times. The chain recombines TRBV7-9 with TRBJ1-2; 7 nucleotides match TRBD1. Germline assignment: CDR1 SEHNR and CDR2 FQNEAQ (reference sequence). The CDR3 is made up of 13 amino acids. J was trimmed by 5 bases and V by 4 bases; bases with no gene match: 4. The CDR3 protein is CASSWTGEYGYTF. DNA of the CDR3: TGTGCCAGCAGCTGGACAGGAGAATATGGCTACACCTTC.